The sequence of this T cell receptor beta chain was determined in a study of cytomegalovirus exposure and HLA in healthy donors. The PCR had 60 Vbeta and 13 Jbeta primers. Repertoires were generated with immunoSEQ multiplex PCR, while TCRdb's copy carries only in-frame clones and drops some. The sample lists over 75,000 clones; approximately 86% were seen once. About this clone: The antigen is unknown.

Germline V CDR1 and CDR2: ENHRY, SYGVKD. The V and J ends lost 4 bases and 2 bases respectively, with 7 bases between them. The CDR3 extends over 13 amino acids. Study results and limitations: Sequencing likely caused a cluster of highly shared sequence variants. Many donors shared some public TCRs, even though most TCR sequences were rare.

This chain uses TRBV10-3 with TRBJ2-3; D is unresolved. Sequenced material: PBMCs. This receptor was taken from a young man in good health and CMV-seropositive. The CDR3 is CAISAQHTDTQYF. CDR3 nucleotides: TGTGCCATCAGTGCACAGCACACAGATACGCAGTATTTT.